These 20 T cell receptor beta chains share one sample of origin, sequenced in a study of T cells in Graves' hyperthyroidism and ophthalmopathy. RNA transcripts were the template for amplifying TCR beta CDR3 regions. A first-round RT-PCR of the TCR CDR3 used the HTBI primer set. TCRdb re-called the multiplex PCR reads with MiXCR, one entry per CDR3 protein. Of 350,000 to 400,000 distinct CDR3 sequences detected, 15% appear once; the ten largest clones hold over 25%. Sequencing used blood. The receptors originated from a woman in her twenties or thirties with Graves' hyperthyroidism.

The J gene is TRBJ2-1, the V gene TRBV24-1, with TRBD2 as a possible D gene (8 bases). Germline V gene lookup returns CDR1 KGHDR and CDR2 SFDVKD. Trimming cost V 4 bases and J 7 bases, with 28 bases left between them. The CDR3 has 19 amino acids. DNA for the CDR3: TGTGCCACCAGTGACCCCAGGGGGGGTAGCGGGATTATCAAGAATGAGCAGTTCTTC. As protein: CATSDPRGGSGIIKNEQFF.

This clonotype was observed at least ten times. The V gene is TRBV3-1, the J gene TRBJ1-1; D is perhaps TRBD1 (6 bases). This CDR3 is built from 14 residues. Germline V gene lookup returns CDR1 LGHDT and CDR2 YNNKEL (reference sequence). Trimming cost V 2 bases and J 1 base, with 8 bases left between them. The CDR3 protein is CASSQQGQNTEAFF. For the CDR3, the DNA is TGTGCCAGCAGCCAACAGGGACAGAACACTGAAGCTTTCTTT.

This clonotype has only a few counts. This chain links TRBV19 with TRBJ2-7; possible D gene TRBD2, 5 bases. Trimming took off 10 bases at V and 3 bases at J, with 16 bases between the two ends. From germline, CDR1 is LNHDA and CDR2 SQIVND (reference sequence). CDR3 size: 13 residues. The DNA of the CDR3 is TGTGCCACCGATCGGGGTGCGGGCTACGAGCAGTACTTC. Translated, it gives CATDRGAGYEQYF. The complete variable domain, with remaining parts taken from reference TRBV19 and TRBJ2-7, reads DGGITQSPKYLFRKEGQNVTLSCEQNLNHDAMYWYRQDPGQGLRLIYYSQIVNDFQKGDIAEGYSVSREKKESFPLTVTSAQKNPTAFYLCATDRGAGYEQYFGPGTRLTVT.

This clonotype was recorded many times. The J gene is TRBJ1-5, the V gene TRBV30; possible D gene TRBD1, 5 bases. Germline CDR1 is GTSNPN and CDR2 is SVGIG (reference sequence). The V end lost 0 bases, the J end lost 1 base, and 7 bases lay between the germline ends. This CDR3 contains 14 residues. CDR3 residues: CAWSVGDSNQPQHF. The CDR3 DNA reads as TGTGCCTGGAGTGTAGGGGACAGCAATCAGCCCCAGCATTTT.

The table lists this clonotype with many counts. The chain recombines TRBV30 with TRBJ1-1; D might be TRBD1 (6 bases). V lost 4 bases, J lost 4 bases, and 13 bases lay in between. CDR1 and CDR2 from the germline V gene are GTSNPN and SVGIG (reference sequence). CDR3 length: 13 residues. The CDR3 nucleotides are TGTGCCTGGATTACAGGGTTTGGCACTGAAGCTTTCTTT. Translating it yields CAWITGFGTEAFF.

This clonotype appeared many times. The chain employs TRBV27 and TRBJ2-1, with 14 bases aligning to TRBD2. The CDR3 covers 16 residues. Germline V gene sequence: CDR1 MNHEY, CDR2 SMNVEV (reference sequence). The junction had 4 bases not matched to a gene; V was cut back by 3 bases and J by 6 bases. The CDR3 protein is CASSLATSGRVNEQFF. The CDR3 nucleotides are TGTGCCAGCAGTTTGGCGACTAGCGGGAGGGTCAATGAGCAGTTCTTC.

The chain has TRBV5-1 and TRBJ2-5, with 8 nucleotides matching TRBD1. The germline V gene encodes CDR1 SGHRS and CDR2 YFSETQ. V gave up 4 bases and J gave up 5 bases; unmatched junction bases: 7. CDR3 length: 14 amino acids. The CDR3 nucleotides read TGCGCCAGCAGCGCGTCACAGGGGGGCGAGACCCAGTACTTC. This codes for CASSASQGGETQYF.

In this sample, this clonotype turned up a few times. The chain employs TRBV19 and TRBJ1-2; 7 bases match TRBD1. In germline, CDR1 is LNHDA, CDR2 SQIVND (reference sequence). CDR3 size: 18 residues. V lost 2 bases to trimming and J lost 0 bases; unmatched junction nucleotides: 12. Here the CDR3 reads CASSITQGVKSTNYGYTF. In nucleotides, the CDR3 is TGTGCCAGTAGTATAACCCAGGGGGTTAAATCTACTAACTATGGCTACACCTTC.

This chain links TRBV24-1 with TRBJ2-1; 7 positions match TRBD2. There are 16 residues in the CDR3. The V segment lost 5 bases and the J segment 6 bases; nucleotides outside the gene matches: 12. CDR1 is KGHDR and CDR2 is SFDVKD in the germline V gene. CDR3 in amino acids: CATSGLGGTISNEQFF. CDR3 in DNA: TGTGCCACCAGTGGCCTGGGGGGGACTATATCCAATGAGCAGTTCTTC.

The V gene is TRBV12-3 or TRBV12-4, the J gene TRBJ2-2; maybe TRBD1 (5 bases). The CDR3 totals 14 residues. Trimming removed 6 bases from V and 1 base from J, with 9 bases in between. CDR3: CASRDNRNTGELFF. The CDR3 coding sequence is TGTGCCAGCAGGGACAACAGGAACACCGGGGAGCTGTTTTTT.

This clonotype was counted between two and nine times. In nucleotides, the CDR3 is TGTGCCAGCAGCTCCCGGACAGGGAACATTCAGTACTTC. This sequence encodes CASSSRTGNIQYF. V and J are TRBV9 and TRBJ2-4; 8 nucleotides agree with TRBD1. V gave up 4 bases and J gave up 7 bases; unmatched junction bases: 4. The CDR3 length is 13 residues. From germline, CDR1 is SGDLS and CDR2 YYNGEE.

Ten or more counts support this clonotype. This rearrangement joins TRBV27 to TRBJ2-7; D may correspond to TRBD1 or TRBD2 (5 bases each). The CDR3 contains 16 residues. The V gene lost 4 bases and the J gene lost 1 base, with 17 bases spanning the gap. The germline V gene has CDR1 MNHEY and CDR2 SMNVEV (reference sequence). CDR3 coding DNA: TGTGCCAGCAGTTATTTCCCGGGACCGCAATCCTACGAGCAGTACTTC. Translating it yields CASSYFPGPQSYEQYF.

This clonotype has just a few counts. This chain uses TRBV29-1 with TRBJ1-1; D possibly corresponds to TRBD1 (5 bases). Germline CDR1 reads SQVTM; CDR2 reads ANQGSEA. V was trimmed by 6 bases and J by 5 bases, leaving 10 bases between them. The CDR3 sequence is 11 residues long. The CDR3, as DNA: TGCAGCGTCCACGGGGGGACTGAAGCTTTCTTT. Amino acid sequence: CSVHGGTEAFF.

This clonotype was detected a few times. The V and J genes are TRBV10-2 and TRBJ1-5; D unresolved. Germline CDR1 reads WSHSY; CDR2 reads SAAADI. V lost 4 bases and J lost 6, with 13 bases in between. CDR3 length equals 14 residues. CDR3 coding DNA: TGCGCCAGCAGTGCTTCCAGCCAACCTCAGCCCCAGCATTTT. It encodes CASSASSQPQPQHF.

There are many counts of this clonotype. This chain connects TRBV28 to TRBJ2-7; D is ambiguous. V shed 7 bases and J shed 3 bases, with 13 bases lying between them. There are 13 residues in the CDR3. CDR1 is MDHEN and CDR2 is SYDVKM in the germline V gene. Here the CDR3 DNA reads TGTGCCAGCAAACCCCTTAACCGCTACGAGCAGTACTTC. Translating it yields CASKPLNRYEQYF.

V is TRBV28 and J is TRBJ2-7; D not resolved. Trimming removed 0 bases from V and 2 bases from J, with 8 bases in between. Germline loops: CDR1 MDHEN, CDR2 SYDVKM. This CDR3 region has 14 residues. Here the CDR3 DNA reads TGTGCCAGCAGTTTATGGGAGAAAACCTACGAGCAGTACTTC. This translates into CASSLWEKTYEQYF.

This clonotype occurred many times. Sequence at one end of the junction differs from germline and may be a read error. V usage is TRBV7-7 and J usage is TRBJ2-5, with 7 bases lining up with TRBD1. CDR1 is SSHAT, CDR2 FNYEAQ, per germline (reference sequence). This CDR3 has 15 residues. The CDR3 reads CASSSSGGRQETQYF. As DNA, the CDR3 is TGTGCTAGCAGCTCCTCAGGGGGTCGTCAAGAGACCCAGTACTTC.

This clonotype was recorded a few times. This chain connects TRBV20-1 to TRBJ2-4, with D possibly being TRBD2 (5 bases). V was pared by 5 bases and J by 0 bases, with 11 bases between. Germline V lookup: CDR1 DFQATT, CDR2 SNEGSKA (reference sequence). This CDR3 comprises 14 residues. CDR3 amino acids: CSAPRGVAKNIQYF. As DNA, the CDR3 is TGCAGTGCTCCCCGGGGAGTAGCCAAAAACATTCAGTACTTC.

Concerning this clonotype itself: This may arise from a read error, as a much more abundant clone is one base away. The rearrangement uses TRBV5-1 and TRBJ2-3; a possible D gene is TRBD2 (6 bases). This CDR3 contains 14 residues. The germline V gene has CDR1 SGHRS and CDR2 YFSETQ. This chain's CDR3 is CASGGVVRGDTKYF. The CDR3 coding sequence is TGCGCCAGCGGAGGGGTTGTTCGCGGAGATACGAAGTATTTT.

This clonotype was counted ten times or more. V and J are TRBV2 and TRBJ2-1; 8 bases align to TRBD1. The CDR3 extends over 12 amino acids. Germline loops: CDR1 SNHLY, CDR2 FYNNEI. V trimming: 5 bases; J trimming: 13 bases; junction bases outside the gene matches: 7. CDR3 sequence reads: CASSLSDRDQFF. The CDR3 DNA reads TGTGCCAGCAGTCTTTCGGACAGGGACCAGTTCTTC.